One and the same sample provided the 2 T cell receptor beta chains below, sequenced in a study of blood T cell repertoires in COVID-19. Repertoires were generated with immunoSEQ multiplex PCR, while TCRdb's copy carries only in-frame clones and drops some. The data hold about 42,000 clones, with about 90% observed a single time. Sequencing input: peripheral blood. The receptors here all came from a middle-aged man with active COVID-19.

The chain joins TRBV19 to TRBJ2-7, with TRBD1 matching over 7 bases. Unmatched junction bases numbered 11, after V lost 4 bases and J lost 2 bases. This CDR3 is 16 amino acids long. CDR1 is LNHDA, CDR2 SQIVND, per germline (reference sequence). CDR3 sequence: CASSKGDRDTPYEQYF. DNA of the CDR3: TGTGCCAGTAGTAAAGGAGACAGGGACACCCCCTACGAGCAGTACTTC.

The chain has TRBV28 and TRBJ1-1, with a possible D match to TRBD1 (5 bases). The CDR3 is 13 residues long. V was trimmed by 7 bases and J by 5 bases, leaving 14 bases between them. Germline CDR1 is MDHEN and CDR2 is SYDVKM. The CDR3 reads CASIISQGTEAFF. The CDR3 nucleotides read TGTGCCAGCATCATTTCCCAGGGAACTGAAGCTTTCTTT.